The sequence of this T cell receptor beta chain was determined in a study of shared clonotypes between healthy human individuals (dated by TCRdb to 2020 to 2022). Concerning the study at large: Three men and a couple of women, aged 18 to 49 years, made up the cohort. For each donor, CD4 naive and CD4 memory were each run on three plates, CD8 naive on two plates, and CD8 memory on one plate. To estimate repertoire size and how much clonotype sharing occurs between individuals, the study deeply sequenced the blood TCR repertoires of roughly 5 healthy adults. Libraries were prepared and TCR repertoires were sequenced by different laboratories using diverse techniques, in order to increase sequencing depth and limit assay-specific biases. Between about 0.94 and 8.9 billion PBMCs per donor were obtained by leukapheresis.

CDR1 and CDR2 are drawn from the germline V gene: SNHLY, FYNNEI. At the junction V is shortened by 1 base and J by 6 bases, with 15 bases in between. From the cysteine through the phenylalanine, the CDR3 covers 15 amino acids. CDR3 DNA only is kept here, 45 bases in frame from base 1. Note on this clone: Which antigen it targets is not known. Base quality data are lacking; no much larger clone is found one base away.

TCR CDR3 regions were amplified from genomic DNA by multiplex PCR using the deep immunoSEQ assay. Extracted genomic DNA from each cell subset was spread evenly across all wells of several immunoSEQ 96-well plates, with each plate serving as a replicate. Each replicate PCR for sorted subsets received about 210 ng genomic DNA, equal to tens of thousands of T cell genomes. The purified libraries were quantified using a Qubit 3.0 fluorometer, sized with a Bioanalyzer 2100, and then quantified again using the KAPA Library Quantification kit. Every immunoSEQ 96-well plate was sequenced on a dedicated single-read 150-cycle Illumina NextSeq 550 flow cell. Per the original workflow: Because only junctional sequences without quality scores were contained in the immunoSEQ output, filtering matching that applied to full-length reads could not be performed. To assign V/J genes and CDR3, sequences were annotated using PyIR, a Python wrapper for IgBLAST v1.9, with IMGT germline references. Any read was removed if the V/J assignment was weak (E-value above 1e-6), the CDR3 was missing, or the read contained stop codons, out-of-frame junctions, or ambiguous translated residues. A V3J clonotype was defined by an identical inferred V gene, J gene, and CDR3 amino acid sequence. To compute the percentage overlap between repertoires, the number of shared unique clonotypes was divided by the size of the smaller repertoire. Three approaches were used to assess repertoire richness: RTK rarefaction, the Chao1 estimator, and Recon v2.1 estimates of unobserved clonotypes. OLGA was used to compute generation probabilities for all TCRbeta clonotypes that the gDNA method yielded from several donors. TCRdb provides this immuneACCESS table in a form limited to in-frame rearrangements. Some clones are lacking; in checked studies, under half of them reflect an unresolved V gene, and why the rest are absent is not known. From that table come the V and J calls and clone size; the DNA was used to work out D and trimming. For this sample the table gives over 2 million clones, of which approximately 95% were detected only once. The ten largest clones take up 0.9% to 1.4% of the sample.

Study-wide conclusions, independent of this receptor: Sharing across a few donors was observed for about 5% of naive CD4, 3% to 3.5% of naive CD8, 2.3% of memory CD4, and about 0.4% of memory CD8 clonotypes. Pairwise subsampling led to the expectation that sequencing depth would affect the degree of clonotype sharing among donors. Rarefaction of sorted-subset datasets indicated incomplete sequencing despite the large sequencing depth. Because the study included only a small number of donors, the genetic and exposure-history diversity represented was limited. Sampling was restricted to blood, and TCR repertoires in tissues likely differ from the TCR repertoires found in blood. Compared with non-shared clonotypes, clonotypes shared by all four sorted-subset donors had higher generation probabilities. Naive subsets generally had larger estimated clonotype richness than memory subsets did.

CD8 naive samples were CD45RO-negative cells positively selected for CCR7, giving a CD45RA+CCR7+ population that excluded TemRA cells. Healthy HIV-negative adults with no recently reported acute infections or vaccinations were included as donors. Every donor was a Caucasian adult residing in Nashville, Tennessee, USA. After blood collection by leukapheresis, PBMCs were isolated using Ficoll-Histopaque density gradient centrifugation and then cryopreserved in the vapor phase of liquid nitrogen. Analytical flow cytometry was used to check the purity and quantity of every magnetically sorted T cell population. Each sorted fraction had its genomic DNA isolated and then quantified by UV absorbance on a Nanodrop 2000c.

Specimen: naive CD8+ T cells sorted from blood. Sample cell subset or site, as interpreted from the label and publication: CD45RA+CCR7+. This receptor was obtained from a man between 18 and 35 years old in good health. Recombination joined TRBV2 with TRBJ1-1, with the D gene call left open. The CDR3: CASSEEAQQVAEAFF. The base sequence is TGTGCCAGCAGTGAAGAGGCACAGCAAGTCGCTGAAGCTTTCTTT.